This T cell receptor beta chain is drawn from a study of T cells in Graves' hyperthyroidism and ophthalmopathy. Ten or more counts support this clonotype. The CDR3 is 14 residues long. The germline CDR1 and CDR2 sequences are SGHAT and FQDESV (reference sequence). V lost 2 bases to trimming and J lost 5 bases, with 12 bases between them. Fresh peripheral blood, more than 9 ml, yielded the PBMCs. Amplified TCR beta CDR3 regions came from RNA transcripts. The study used the HTBI primer set for a first-round RT-PCR of the TCR CDR3. TCRdb processed the multiplex PCR reads anew with MiXCR; each CDR3 protein has one entry. Altogether about 710,000 distinct CDR3 sequences are present, about 16% being singletons, with the ten largest covering approximately 8.4%.

The chain has TRBV11-1 and TRBJ1-2; tentative D call: TRBD1 (5 bases). This clonotype originated in a man aged 18 to 35 with Graves' hyperthyroidism. Specimen: blood. The CDR3 nucleotides are TGTGCCAGCAGCTTATCTGGGACGGTGTATGGCTACACCTTC. Its translation: CASSLSGTVYGYTF. The full variable domain, its missing parts supplied by reference TRBV11-1 and TRBJ1-2, is EAEVAQSPRYKITEKSQAVAFWCDPISGHATLYWYRQILGQGPELLVQFQDESVVDDSQLPKDRFSAERLKGVDSTLKIQPAELGDSAMYLCASSLSGTVYGYTFGSGTRLTVV.